The 26 T cell receptor beta chains reported below all come from one sample, sequenced in a study of blood T cell repertoires in COVID-19. TCRdb keeps only in-frame clones here, not all; method: immunoSEQ multiplex PCR. The table has a few hundred thousand clones, around 86% seen once. The sequenced material came from PBMCs or T cells enriched from blood (not recorded which). All receptors come from a woman younger than 30 who had recovered from COVID-19.

The gene calls are TRBV5-1 and TRBJ1-5; 7 bases align to TRBD1. The CDR3 loop spans 15 amino acids. The germline CDR1 and CDR2 sequences are SGHRS and YFSETQ. The V gene end was trimmed by 4 bases and the J gene end by 4 bases; junction bases not matched to a gene: 8. The CDR3 spells CASSVGQAGNQPQHF. In nucleotides, the CDR3 is TGCGCCAGCAGCGTCGGACAGGCGGGGAATCAGCCCCAGCATTTT.

The rearrangement uses TRBV11-3 and TRBJ2-1; 11 bases align to TRBD2. Germline assignment: CDR1 SGHNT and CDR2 YENEEA. This CDR3 has 15 residues. V dropped 4 bases and J dropped 6; count of bases not matched to a gene: 5. The CDR3 region has the DNA TGTGCCAGCAGCTCTTTAGCGGGAGGGCGCAATGAGCAGTTCTTC. Translation gives CASSSLAGGRNEQFF. The full variable domain, rest sourced from reference TRBV11-3 and TRBJ2-1, is EAGVVQSPRYKIIEKKQPVAFWCNPISGHNTLYWYLQNLGQGPELLIRYENEEAVDDSQLPKDRFSAERLKGVDSTLKIQPAELGDSAVYLCASSSLAGGRNEQFFGPGTRLTVL.

This clone was recorded once. The chain has TRBV10-1 and TRBJ2-3; 8 bases map to TRBD2. Per the germline V gene, CDR1 is WNHNN and CDR2 is SYGVQD (reference sequence). Germline trimming cut 3 bases from V and 1 base from J; bases unmatched to any gene: 3. The CDR3 runs to 15 residues. CDR3 region: CASSEALAGTDTQYF. CDR3 sequence (DNA): TGCGCCAGCAGTGAAGCACTAGCGGGCACAGATACGCAGTATTTT.

The chain is built from TRBV5-5 and TRBJ1-2; a weak D match, TRBD1 (6 bases). The CDR3 contains 12 residues. The germline V and J ends were trimmed by 0 bases and 8 bases, with 8 bases remaining between them. The germline V gene has CDR1 SGHKS and CDR2 YYEKEE (reference sequence). The CDR3 DNA is TGTGCCAGCAGCTTGGACAGGGACGGCTACACCTTC. This sequence encodes CASSLDRDGYTF.

The rearrangement joins TRBV11-2 to TRBJ1-4; 11 bases align to TRBD1. Germline CDR1 reads SGHAT; CDR2 reads FQNNGV. This CDR3 is built from 18 residues. V lost 1 base and J lost 4; bases outside the gene matches: 8. The CDR3 coding sequence is TGTGCCAGCAGCTTAGCGATAAGGACAGGGGGCATTAATGAAAAACTGTTTTTT. This sequence encodes CASSLAIRTGGINEKLFF.

The chain uses TRBV29-1 and TRBJ1-5; D uncertain. Trimming left V 7 bases short and J 6 bases short, with 10 bases between. The CDR3 loop spans 11 amino acids. Germline V lookup: CDR1 SQVTM, CDR2 ANQGSEA. CDR3 amino acids: CSAQRAQPQHF. CDR3 coding DNA: TGCAGCGCCCAACGAGCTCAGCCCCAGCATTTT.

This clone was observed a handful of times. The genes are TRBV15 and TRBJ2-2; D ambiguous. V was cut by 6 bases and J by 8 bases, with 13 bases left in between. From germline, CDR1 is LNHNV and CDR2 YYDKDF (reference sequence). This CDR3 is built from 13 residues. The CDR3 nucleotides are TGTGCCACCAGAACTACTAATACGGGGGAGCTGTTTTTT. Translation gives CATRTTNTGELFF.

The chain combines TRBV7-8 with TRBJ2-2, with D maybe TRBD1 (5 bases). This CDR3 region has 19 residues. CDR1 is SGHVS, CDR2 FQNEAQ, per germline. Trimming removed 1 base at V and 5 bases at J, with 23 bases between. CDR3 region: CASSLVRVWGLDRTGELFF. The CDR3 DNA sequence: TGTGCCAGCAGCTTAGTAAGGGTGTGGGGCCTTGACAGAACCGGGGAGCTGTTTTTT.

This clone was seen a single time. The chain carries TRBV6-1 and TRBJ1-1; D gene ambiguous. Germline assignment: CDR1 MNHNS and CDR2 SASEGT. The CDR3 length is 15 residues. Trimming took 1 base from V and 1 from J, leaving 10 bases between them. This CDR3 reads CASSEDWSGNTEAFF. CDR3 DNA: TGTGCCAGCAGTGAAGATTGGAGCGGGAACACTGAAGCTTTCTTT.

This clone was counted between two and nine times. The gene calls are TRBV19 and TRBJ1-1; maybe TRBD1 (6 bases). Between the trimmed V and J ends, which lost 2 bases and 2 bases, there was a span of 12 bases. This CDR3 is 15 amino acids long. Germline loops: CDR1 LNHDA, CDR2 SQIVND (reference sequence). The CDR3 region has the DNA TGTGCCAGTAGTATACACAGGGAAAAAAACACTGAAGCTTTCTTT. This sequence encodes CASSIHREKNTEAFF.

The chain combines TRBV29-1 with TRBJ1-2; 10 bases line up with TRBD1. Per the germline V gene, CDR1 is SQVTM and CDR2 is ANQGSEA. This CDR3 is 15 amino acids long. Trimming cost V 6 bases and J 6 bases; bases outside gene matches: 13. Written as DNA, the CDR3 is TGCAGCGTCGGTGGAAGACAGGGGGCGAGAGATGGCTACACCTTC. This sequence encodes CSVGGRQGARDGYTF.

This clone appeared a few times. V is TRBV19 and J is TRBJ2-7, with 7 bases matching TRBD1. The CDR3 spans 14 residues. V was pared by 7 bases and J by 4 bases, with 10 bases of the junction left unmatched. Germline V gene sequence: CDR1 LNHDA, CDR2 SQIVND (reference sequence). The CDR3 here is CASTTRDSTYEQYF. CDR3 in DNA: TGTGCCAGTACCACTAGGGACAGTACTTACGAGCAGTACTTC. Looking up the rest from reference TRBV19 and TRBJ2-7 gives the full variable domain: DGGITQSPKYLFRKEGQNVTLSCEQNLNHDAMYWYRQDPGQGLRLIYYSQIVNDFQKGDIAEGYSVSREKKESFPLTVTSAQKNPTAFYLCASTTRDSTYEQYFGPGTRLTVT.

The chain carries TRBV5-5 and TRBJ2-5; TRBD2 matches at 10 bases. There are 15 residues in the CDR3. CDR1 SGHKS and CDR2 YYEKEE come from the germline V gene (reference sequence). V trimming: 4 bases; J trimming: 5 bases; junction bases outside the gene matches: 8. The CDR3 DNA sequence: TGTGCCAGCAGCATTCGCCTAGCGGGGGTGGAGACCCAGTACTTC. As protein: CASSIRLAGVETQYF.

This chain uses TRBV24-1 with TRBJ2-3; 7 bases line up with TRBD1. Trimming cost V 7 bases and J 5 bases; bases outside gene matches: 5. From germline, CDR1 is KGHDR and CDR2 SFDVKD. The CDR3 runs to 13 residues. The CDR3 sequence: CATRAGGIDTQYF. In DNA, the CDR3 is TGTGCCACCAGGGCAGGGGGAATAGATACGCAGTATTTT.

The chain couples TRBV9 to TRBJ1-1; D perhaps matches TRBD1 (5 bases). The CDR3 is 14 amino acids. Per the germline V gene, CDR1 is SGDLS and CDR2 is YYNGEE. The ends were cut back, 4 bases at V and 6 bases at J, with 16 bases in the middle. The CDR3 region is CASSPSTAMSEAFF. In nucleotides, the CDR3 is TGTGCCAGCAGCCCTTCGACAGCTATGTCTGAAGCTTTCTTT.

The chain uses TRBV3-1 (or the pseudogene TRBV3-2) and TRBJ2-1, with 9 bases aligning to TRBD1. The germline V gene encodes CDR1 LGHDT and CDR2 YNNKEL (reference sequence). J lost 6 bases, V lost 4 bases, and 7 bases had no gene match. The length of the CDR3 is 15 residues. In nucleotides, the CDR3 is TGTGCCAGCAGCCGAGGGACAGGGAGTTTCAATGAGCAGTTCTTC. It specifies CASSRGTGSFNEQFF.

The J gene is TRBJ1-1, the V gene TRBV6-5; weak D call: TRBD1 (6 bases). V was cut by 0 bases and J by 1 base, with 6 bases left in between. Germline assignment: CDR1 MNHEY and CDR2 SVGAGI. The CDR3 consists of 14 residues. The DNA of the CDR3 is TGTGCCAGCAGTTACTCGACAGGGAACACTGAAGCTTTCTTT. Protein product: CASSYSTGNTEAFF.

This chain connects TRBV18 to TRBJ1-3, with no clear D. Germline lookup yields CDR1 KGHSH and CDR2 LQKENI. CDR3 size: 17 residues. V shed 0 bases and J shed 0 bases, with 12 bases lying between them. For the CDR3, the DNA is TGTGCCAGCTCACCACCGGCGGGCCAGCTCTCTGGAAACACCATATATTTT. Protein product: CASSPPAGQLSGNTIYF.

V gene TRBV29-1 combines with J gene TRBJ1-1; the D gene is possibly TRBD1 (5 bases). Deletions cut 7 bases from V and 1 base from J, with 10 bases between. Germline V gene data show CDR1 as SQVTM and CDR2 as ANQGSEA. This CDR3 has 12 residues. The CDR3, as DNA: TGCAGCGGACAGATTACGAACACTGAAGCTTTCTTT. Residues: CSGQITNTEAFF.

The chain couples TRBV2 to TRBJ2-7, with TRBD2 as a possible D gene (5 bases). The CDR3 spans 14 residues. Germline V lookup: CDR1 SNHLY, CDR2 FYNNEI. V gave up 4 bases and J gave up 4 bases, with 14 bases separating them. The CDR3 region has the DNA TGTGCCAGCAGTGTAAAGGAGGCAATATACGAGCAGTACTTC. Translating it yields CASSVKEAIYEQYF.

This chain joins TRBV3-1 (or the pseudogene TRBV3-2) and TRBJ1-3; the D is unclear. Looked up from germline, CDR1 is LGHDT and CDR2 is YNNKEL (reference sequence). V dropped 1 base and J dropped 3 bases, with 10 bases sitting between them. This CDR3 is 15 amino acids long. The DNA for the CDR3 is TGTGCCAGCAGCCAAGTGGCAGGCGTTGGAAACACCATATATTTT. The encoded protein is CASSQVAGVGNTIYF.

A single count supports this clone. In DNA, the CDR3 is TGTGCCAGCACTACCGGGACAGCTGAAAAACTGTTTTTT. It translates to CASTTGTAEKLFF. The chain has TRBV28 and TRBJ1-4, with 7 bases lining up with TRBD1. The CDR3 consists of 13 residues. Looked up from germline, CDR1 is MDHEN and CDR2 is SYDVKM. J gave up 7 bases and V 7 bases, and 6 bases lay outside the gene matches.

The chain employs TRBV5-6 and TRBJ1-1; 8 bases align to TRBD1. V was clipped by 1 base and J by 7 bases; unmatched bases: 9. From germline, CDR1 is SGHDT and CDR2 YYEEEE. CDR3 length equals 15 residues. The CDR3, as DNA: TGTGCCAGCAGCTTGTTTTCAGGGGGCGAGGTTGAAGCTTTCTTT. It yields the protein CASSLFSGGEVEAFF. Full variable domain (remainder filled in from reference TRBV5-6 and TRBJ1-1): DAGVTQSPTHLIKTRGQQVTLRCSPKSGHDTVSWYQQALGQGPQFIFQYYEEEERQRGNFPDRFSGHQFPNYSSELNVNALLLGDSALYLCASSLFSGGEVEAFFGQGTRLTVV.

The chain employs TRBV9 and TRBJ2-7; D is possibly TRBD2 (5 bases). V lost 0 bases and J lost 3, with 10 bases in between. Germline lookup yields CDR1 SGDLS and CDR2 YYNGEE. CDR3 length equals 14 residues. The CDR3 region has the DNA TGTGCCAGCAGCGTAGGAGGGCTAGGCTACGAGCAGTACTTC. It is translated as CASSVGGLGYEQYF.

J is TRBJ1-1 and V is TRBV5-1, with no clear D. This CDR3 region has 12 residues. Trimming pared 2 bases from V and 11 bases from J, leaving 13 bases between. Germline values: CDR1 SGHRS, CDR2 YFSETQ. CDR3 protein: CASSFSGSGAFF. The CDR3 DNA is TGCGCCAGCAGCTTCTCCGGGTCTGGGGCTTTCTTT.

J is TRBJ1-2 and V is TRBV28, with 8 bases identical to TRBD1. The CDR3 length is 14 residues. Germline V gene lookup returns CDR1 MDHEN and CDR2 SYDVKM. V shed 5 bases and J 3 bases; nucleotides not matched to a gene: 5. CDR3 protein: CASSPGQAYYGYTF. DNA for the CDR3: TGTGCCAGCAGTCCGGGACAGGCGTACTATGGCTACACCTTC.